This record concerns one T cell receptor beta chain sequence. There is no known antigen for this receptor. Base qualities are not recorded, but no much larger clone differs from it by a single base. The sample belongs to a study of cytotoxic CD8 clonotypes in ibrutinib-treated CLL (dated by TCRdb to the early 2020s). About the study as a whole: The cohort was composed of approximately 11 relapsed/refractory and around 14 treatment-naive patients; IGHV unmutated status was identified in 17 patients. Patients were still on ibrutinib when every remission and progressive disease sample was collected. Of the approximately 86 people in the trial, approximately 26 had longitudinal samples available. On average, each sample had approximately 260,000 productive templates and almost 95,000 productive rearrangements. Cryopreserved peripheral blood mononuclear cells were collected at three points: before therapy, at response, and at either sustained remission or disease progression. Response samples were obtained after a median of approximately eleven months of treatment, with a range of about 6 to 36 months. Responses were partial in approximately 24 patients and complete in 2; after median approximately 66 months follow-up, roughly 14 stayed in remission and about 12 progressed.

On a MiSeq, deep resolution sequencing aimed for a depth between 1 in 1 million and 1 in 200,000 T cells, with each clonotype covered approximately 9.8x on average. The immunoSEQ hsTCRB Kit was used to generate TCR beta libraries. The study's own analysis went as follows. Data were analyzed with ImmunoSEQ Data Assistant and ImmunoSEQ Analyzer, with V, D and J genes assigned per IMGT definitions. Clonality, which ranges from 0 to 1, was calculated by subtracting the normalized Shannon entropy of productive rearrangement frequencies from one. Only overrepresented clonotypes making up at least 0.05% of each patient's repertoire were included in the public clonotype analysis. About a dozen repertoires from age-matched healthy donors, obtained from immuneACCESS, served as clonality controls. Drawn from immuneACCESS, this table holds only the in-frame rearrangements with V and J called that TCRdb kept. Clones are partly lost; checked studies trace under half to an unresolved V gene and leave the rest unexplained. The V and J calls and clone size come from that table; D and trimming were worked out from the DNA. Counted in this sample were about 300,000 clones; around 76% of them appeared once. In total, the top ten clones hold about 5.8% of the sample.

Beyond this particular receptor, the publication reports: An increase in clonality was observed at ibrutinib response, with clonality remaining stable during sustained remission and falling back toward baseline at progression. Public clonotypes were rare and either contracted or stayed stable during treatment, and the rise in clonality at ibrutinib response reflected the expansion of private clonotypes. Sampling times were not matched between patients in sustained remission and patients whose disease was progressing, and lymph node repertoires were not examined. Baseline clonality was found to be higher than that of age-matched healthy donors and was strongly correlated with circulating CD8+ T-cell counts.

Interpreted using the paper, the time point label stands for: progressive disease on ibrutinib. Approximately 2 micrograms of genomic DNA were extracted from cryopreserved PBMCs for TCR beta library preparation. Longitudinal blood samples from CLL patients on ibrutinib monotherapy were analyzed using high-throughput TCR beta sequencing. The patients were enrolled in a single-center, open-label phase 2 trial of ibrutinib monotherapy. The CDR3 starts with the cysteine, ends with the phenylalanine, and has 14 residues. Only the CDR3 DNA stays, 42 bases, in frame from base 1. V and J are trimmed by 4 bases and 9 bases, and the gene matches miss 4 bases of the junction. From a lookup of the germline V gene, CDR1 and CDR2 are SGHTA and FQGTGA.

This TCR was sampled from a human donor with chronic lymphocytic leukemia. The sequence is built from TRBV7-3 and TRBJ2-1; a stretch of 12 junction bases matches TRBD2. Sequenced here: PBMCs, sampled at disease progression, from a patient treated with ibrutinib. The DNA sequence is TGTGCCAGCAGCTCGACTAGCGGGGGAAGTGAGCAGTTCTTC. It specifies CASSSTSGGSEQFF.